This T cell receptor beta chain was identified in a study of T cells in Graves' hyperthyroidism and ophthalmopathy. Template material for amplifying TCR beta CDR3 regions consisted of RNA transcripts. A set of HTBI primers served as the primers for a first-round RT-PCR of the TCR CDR3. One entry per CDR3 protein, called by TCRdb with MiXCR from the multiplex PCR reads. The sample lists around 700,000 distinct CDR3 sequences; 18% were seen once. Pregnant or lactating patients were excluded, as were those with uncontrolled infection or other autoimmune disease. Each diagnosis drew on symptoms, thyroxine, TRAb, thyroid ultrasound and orbital computed tomography findings. Blood was obtained at the first hyperthyroidism diagnosis, which preceded any ophthalmopathy symptoms. Source material for PBMCs was 10 ml fresh peripheral blood. Sequencing was carried out using blood. This sequence originates from a woman aged 50 to 60 with Graves' hyperthyroidism that later progressed to Graves' ophthalmopathy.

The CDR3 is CASSLRRGDGGEQYF. In nucleotides, the CDR3 is TGTGCCAGCAGTTTGAGAAGGGGGGACGGTGGCGAGCAGTACTTC. This rearrangement joins TRBV12-3 or TRBV12-4 to TRBJ2-7; D is tentatively TRBD1 or TRBD2 (6 bases each). Trimming pared 3 bases from V and 6 bases from J, leaving 18 bases between. This CDR3 region has 15 residues.